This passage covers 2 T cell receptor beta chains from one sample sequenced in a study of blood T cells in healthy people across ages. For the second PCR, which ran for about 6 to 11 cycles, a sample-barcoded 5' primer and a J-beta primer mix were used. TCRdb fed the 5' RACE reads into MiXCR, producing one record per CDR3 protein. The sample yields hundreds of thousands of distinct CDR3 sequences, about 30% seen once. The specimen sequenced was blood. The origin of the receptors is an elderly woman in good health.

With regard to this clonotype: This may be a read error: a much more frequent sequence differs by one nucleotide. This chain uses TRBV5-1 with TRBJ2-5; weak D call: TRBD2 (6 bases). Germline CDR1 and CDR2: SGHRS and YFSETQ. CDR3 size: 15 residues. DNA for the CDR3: TGCCCCAGCAGCGGAGCCGGGGAGGCGCAAGAGACCCAGTACTTC. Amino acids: CPSSGAGEAQETQYF.

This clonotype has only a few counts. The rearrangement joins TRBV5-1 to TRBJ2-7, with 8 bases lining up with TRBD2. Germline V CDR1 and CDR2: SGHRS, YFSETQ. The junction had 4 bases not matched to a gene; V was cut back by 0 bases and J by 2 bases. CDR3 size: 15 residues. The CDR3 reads CASSLELAETYEQYF. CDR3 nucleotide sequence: TGCGCCAGCAGCTTGGAACTAGCGGAAACCTACGAGCAGTACTTC.